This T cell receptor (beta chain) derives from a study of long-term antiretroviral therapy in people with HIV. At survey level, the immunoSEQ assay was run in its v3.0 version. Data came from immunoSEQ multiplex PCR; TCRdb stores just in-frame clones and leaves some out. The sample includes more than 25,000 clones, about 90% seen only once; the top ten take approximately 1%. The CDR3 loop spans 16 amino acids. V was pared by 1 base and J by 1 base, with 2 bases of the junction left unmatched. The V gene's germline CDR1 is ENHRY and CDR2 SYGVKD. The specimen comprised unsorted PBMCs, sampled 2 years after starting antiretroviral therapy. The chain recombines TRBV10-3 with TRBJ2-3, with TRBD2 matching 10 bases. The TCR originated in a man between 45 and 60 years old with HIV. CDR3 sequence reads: CAISEYLAGGTDTQYF. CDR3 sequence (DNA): TGTGCCATCAGTGAGTACCTAGCGGGGGGCACAGATACGCAGTATTTT.